The 12 T cell receptor beta chains below come from one sample, sequenced in a study of blood T cell repertoires in COVID-19. Sequencing was performed with immunoSEQ multiplex PCR; in TCRdb, only in-frame clones are kept and a portion is missing. The data show fewer than 90,000 clones, with 88% seen just once and about 7.3% held by the top ten. Source material: peripheral blood. These receptors originate from a man between 65 and 80 years old with acute or convalescent COVID-19.

This rearrangement joins TRBV5-6 to TRBJ2-3, with TRBD1 matching over 9 bases. Germline V gene sequence: CDR1 SGHDT, CDR2 YYEEEE. V shed 1 base, J shed 3 bases, and the junction held 3 bases outside the gene matches. The CDR3 runs to 15 residues. CDR3 loop: CASSLSGQGTDTQYF. Written as DNA, the CDR3 is TGTGCCAGCAGCTTGTCCGGACAGGGGACAGATACGCAGTATTTT.

This chain uses TRBV4-1 with TRBJ2-1; 8 bases line up with TRBD1. The CDR3 has 15 residues. Unmatched junction bases numbered 8, after V lost 6 bases and J lost 4 bases. Per germline, CDR1 MGHRA and CDR2 YSYEKL. The CDR3 bases are TGCGCCAGCAGGTCCGGGACAGGAGATTACAATGAGCAGTTCTTC. Protein: CASRSGTGDYNEQFF.

The rearrangement uses TRBV5-1 and TRBJ2-1; 8 bases align to TRBD2. The germline V gene encodes CDR1 SGHRS and CDR2 YFSETQ. The CDR3 loop spans 15 amino acids. V trimming: 0 bases; J trimming: 8 bases; junction bases outside the gene matches: 7. The CDR3 DNA reads TGCGCCAGCAGCTTGGCCGGGAGGGCCTGGGATGAGCAGTTCTTC. As protein: CASSLAGRAWDEQFF.

The rearrangement links TRBV18 to TRBJ1-5, with a tentative D call TRBD1 (6 bases). CDR3 length: 14 amino acids. In germline, CDR1 is KGHSH, CDR2 LQKENI. V was cut by 3 bases and J by 3 bases, with 9 bases left in between. This CDR3 reads CASSPGQTNQPQHF. DNA of the CDR3: TGTGCCAGCTCACCCGGACAGACCAATCAGCCCCAGCATTTT.

The rearrangement uses TRBV18 and TRBJ1-4; a possible D gene is TRBD1 (5 bases). Germline V gives CDR1 KGHSH, CDR2 LQKENI. The CDR3 length is 15 residues. V shed 3 bases and J shed 7 bases, with 15 bases lying between them. The DNA of the CDR3 is TGTGCCAGCTCACCTCGGACACCCCCGGTTGAAAAACTGTTTTTT. Translation gives CASSPRTPPVEKLFF.

The chain uses TRBV2 and TRBJ2-7; TRBD1 aligns across 7 bases. Germline V CDR1 and CDR2: SNHLY, FYNNEI. This CDR3 contains 15 residues. V lost 7 bases to trimming and J lost 0 bases; unmatched junction nucleotides: 9. CDR3 sequence (DNA): TGTGCCAGCACCCGGGACAGTCAAAGCTCCTACGAGCAGTACTTC. Amino acid sequence: CASTRDSQSSYEQYF.

V usage is TRBV24-1 and J usage is TRBJ1-5, with 12 bases aligning to TRBD1. Unmatched junction bases numbered 6, after V lost 3 bases and J lost 7 bases. The CDR3 runs to 16 residues. From germline, CDR1 is KGHDR and CDR2 SFDVKD. Here the CDR3 DNA reads TGTGCCACCAGTGATGACGGGACAGGGGGCTGGCAGCCCCAGCATTTT. It translates to CATSDDGTGGWQPQHF.

The chain has TRBV6-2 or TRBV6-3 and TRBJ1-1, with D perhaps matching TRBD1 (6 bases). CDR3 length: 15 amino acids. CDR1 and CDR2 from the germline V gene are MNHEY and SVGEGT. Between the trimmed V and J ends, which lost 5 bases and 4 bases, there was a span of 17 bases. The CDR3 DNA sequence: TGTGCCAGCAGTGACAGAACAGGGTCGGGCACTGAAGCTTTCTTT. It encodes CASSDRTGSGTEAFF.

This clone was seen a single time. CDR3 residues: CASSLIPQGNNSPLHF. CDR3 DNA sequence: TGTGCCAGCAGTTTAATCCCACAGGGGAACAATTCACCCCTCCACTTT. This chain joins TRBV28 and TRBJ1-6; 7 bases agree with TRBD1. V shed 2 bases and J 7 bases; nucleotides not matched to a gene: 8. Germline V gives CDR1 MDHEN, CDR2 SYDVKM. This CDR3 contains 16 residues.

The rearrangement joins TRBV7-7 to TRBJ2-1; 9 bases line up with TRBD1. With 6 bases clipped from V and 5 bases from J, the junction kept 5 bases outside the gene matches. This CDR3 region has 14 residues. Germline assignment: CDR1 SSHAT and CDR2 FNYEAQ (reference sequence). The CDR3 region is CASSTGQGDNEQFF. CDR3 nucleotide sequence: TGTGCCAGCAGTACGGGACAGGGCGACAATGAGCAGTTCTTC.

This clone turned up a few times. V is TRBV27 and J is TRBJ1-6; 8 nucleotides agree with TRBD1. Germline V lookup: CDR1 MNHEY, CDR2 SMNVEV (reference sequence). This CDR3 is 17 amino acids long. V was clipped by 5 bases and J by 7 bases; unmatched bases: 13. The CDR3 nucleotides read TGTGCCAGCAGTATATTATACGGACAGGGACTCAATTCACCCCTCCACTTT. This codes for CASSILYGQGLNSPLHF.

The chain is built from TRBV9 and TRBJ2-7, with 9 bases identical to TRBD2. CDR1 SGDLS and CDR2 YYNGEE come from the germline V gene. CDR3 length: 15 amino acids. The trim removed 1 base at V and 2 bases at J, leaving 4 bases unmatched. The CDR3 coding sequence is TGTGCCAGCAGCGTATCGACTAGCGGAACCTACGAGCAGTACTTC. It is translated as CASSVSTSGTYEQYF.